The rows below give T cell receptor beta chains drawn from one sample of a study of T-cell memory formation after mild COVID-19. One entry per CDR3 protein, called by TCRdb with MiXCR from the 5' RACE reads. Among fewer than 140,000 distinct CDR3 sequences listed, around 12% were seen once. The sample comprised PBMCs or a T cell subset sorted from them (not recorded which). Every receptor here comes from an adult woman who had mild COVID-19 (a few samples of this study predate the infection). Cell type and time point are not known. CDR3s include the opening cysteine and the closing phenylalanine or tryptophan. D genes are given only for firm matches. Clone size, where shown, is once, few, many, or a class for clones that have expanded.

d_call | clone_size | j_call | v_call | cdr3_nt | cdr3_aa
. | . | TRBJ2-7 | TRBV7-6 | TGTGCCAGCAGCTTAGTTCGCCAGGAGCTACATGGGGAGCAGTACTTC | CASSLVRQELHGEQYF
. | . | TRBJ1-1 | TRBV6-6 | TGTGCCAGCAGTTACGACGCTGCGGAGGGACCGGGTGAGGACACTGAAGCTTTCTTT | CASSYDAAEGPGEDTEAFF
TRBD2 | few | TRBJ2-1 | TRBV18 | TGTGCCAGCTCACCTCCCCCGCCCCAACTAGCGGGAGCTTATGAGCAGTTCTTC | CASSPPPPQLAGAYEQFF
. | . | TRBJ1-5 | TRBV20-1 | TGCAGTGCTAAGGGTCAGGTGATTAATCAGCCCCAGCATTTT | CSAKGQVINQPQHF
TRBD2 | . | TRBJ2-1 | TRBV4-1 | TGCGCCAGCAGCCAAGCTAGCTTTAGCGGGAGGAATGAGCAGTTCTTC | CASSQASFSGRNEQFF
. | many | TRBJ2-2 | TRBV27 | TGTGCCAGCAGTTTAATCAGGTCCGGGGAGCTGTTTTTT | CASSLIRSGELFF
TRBD2 | . | TRBJ2-7 | TRBV20-1 | TGCAGTGCTAGTATGCGGGAGAACCCCGAGCAGTACTTC | CSASMRENPEQYF
TRBD1 | . | TRBJ1-5 | TRBV7-8 | TGTGCCAGCAGCTTTGATTTCCCGGGACAGCACAATCAGCCCCAGCATTTT | CASSFDFPGQHNQPQHF
. | many | TRBJ2-3 | TRBV15 | TGTGCCACCAGCGGGGGTCAGGGTGGCCCGGCGTGGGATACGCAGTATTTT | CATSGGQGGPAWDTQYF
TRBD2 | few | TRBJ2-1 | TRBV12-3/TRBV12-4 | TGTGCCAGCAGCCAAGGGACTAGCGGGAGGAATGAGCAGTTCTTC | CASSQGTSGRNEQFF
. | few | TRBJ1-2 | TRBV27 | TGTGCCAGCAGTTTGGCGGGGTCTGAGGATGGCTACACCTTC | CASSLAGSEDGYTF
. | . | TRBJ2-5 | TRBV4-1 | TGCGCCAGCAGCCACGGCCCCGAGGGACAAGAGACCCAGTACTTC | CASSHGPEGQETQYF
TRBD1 | . | TRBJ2-2 | TRBV6-5 | TGTGCCAGCAGTTACTCACCGGGACAGGGAGGAACCGGGGAGCTGTTTTTT | CASSYSPGQGGTGELFF
TRBD2 | few | TRBJ2-1 | TRBV3-1 | TGTGCCAGCAGCCAAGAGTCTAGCGGGAGGCATGAGCAGTTCTTC | CASSQESSGRHEQFF
. | few | TRBJ2-7 | TRBV12-3/TRBV12-4 | TGTGCCAGCAGTTCGGACAGCCGGGAGTACTTC | CASSSDSREYF
. | many | TRBJ1-2 | TRBV4-1 | TGCGCCAGCAGCCAAGGACAGGTCGACTATGGCTACACCTTC | CASSQGQVDYGYTF
. | . | TRBJ2-3 | TRBV9 | TGTGCCAGCAGCCCCGGGGGGCCCGCAGATACGCAGTATTTT | CASSPGGPADTQYF
. | . | TRBJ2-3 | TRBV20-1 | TGCAGTGCGAAACACAGGGTTTCTTCAGATACGCAGTATTTT | CSAKHRVSSDTQYF
. | few | TRBJ2-7 | TRBV23-1 | TGCGCCAGCAGTCAAAAACAGCTCACCTACGAGCAGTACTTC | CASSQKQLTYEQYF